One sample yielded the 27 T cell receptor beta chains listed below, sequenced in a study of shared clonotypes between healthy human individuals. Only in-frame clones appear in the TCRdb table, and some are missing; sequencing was by immunoSEQ multiplex PCR. The sample comprises under 600,000 clones, roughly 95% of which are singletons, and about 0.059% rests with the top ten. Specimen: naive CD4+ T cells sorted from blood. The subset denotes: CD45RA+ positively selected. The source of these receptors is a woman in her 30s in good health.

The V gene is TRBV29-1, the J gene TRBJ1-4; possibly TRBD1 for D (6 bases). The CDR3 contains 12 residues. V was cut by 4 bases and J by 8 bases, with 11 bases left in between. Germline CDR1 and CDR2: SQVTM and ANQGSEA. The CDR3 sequence: CSVGSQGEKLFF. CDR3 coding DNA: TGCAGCGTTGGTTCGCAGGGGGAAAAACTGTTTTTT.

The rearrangement links TRBV5-1 to TRBJ2-1, with 8 bases fitting TRBD2. The CDR3 runs to 17 residues. Germline assignment: CDR1 SGHRS and CDR2 YFSETQ. V lost 2 bases, J lost 8 bases, and 15 bases stayed unmatched. The CDR3 nucleotides are TGCGCCAGCAGCTTAATACCGACGATAGCGGGAATAGATGAGCAGTTCTTC. Protein: CASSLIPTIAGIDEQFF.

The chain is built from TRBV6-4 and TRBJ2-3, with D possibly being TRBD1 or TRBD2 (6 bases each). V lost 3 bases and J lost 5, with 12 bases in between. Germline CDR1 MRHNA, CDR2 SNTAGT. The CDR3 is 14 amino acids. Written as DNA, the CDR3 is TGTGCCAGCAGTGATTCGGGGGCTTTAGATACGCAGTATTTT. Translating it yields CASSDSGALDTQYF.

This chain uses TRBV9 with TRBJ1-2; D is ambiguous. CDR3 length: 14 residues. The V gene's germline CDR1 is SGDLS and CDR2 YYNGEE. V lost 0 bases and J 6 bases, leaving 12 bases between the germline ends. CDR3 nucleotide sequence: TGTGCCAGCAGCGTAGCCTGGTGGAGCGATGGCTACACCTTC. Protein product: CASSVAWWSDGYTF.

This chain uses TRBV15 with TRBJ2-5, with D possibly TRBD1 on 5 matching bases. The V and J ends lost 0 bases and 5 bases respectively, with 22 bases between them. CDR1 and CDR2 (germline): LNHNV, YYDKDF (reference sequence). This CDR3 has 18 residues. The CDR3 DNA sequence: TGTGCCACCAGCAGAGATCGATTAGCCTCAGGGTCGTGGGAGACCCAGTACTTC. Translation: CATSRDRLASGSWETQYF. Supplemented by reference TRBV15 and TRBJ2-5, the full variable domain reads DAMVIQNPRYQVTQFGKPVTLSCSQTLNHNVMYWYQQKSSQAPKLLFHYYDKDFNNEADTPDNFQSRRPNTSFCFLDIRSPGLGDTAMYLCATSRDRLASGSWETQYFGPGTRLLVL.

The J gene is TRBJ2-3, the V gene TRBV7-9, with no clear D. The CDR3 totals 19 residues. The V gene lost 3 bases and the J gene lost 1 base, with 23 bases spanning the gap. Germline lookup yields CDR1 SEHNR and CDR2 FQNEAQ (reference sequence). The CDR3 sequence is CASSFVPDQTPQGTDTQYF. CDR3 DNA: TGTGCCAGCAGCTTCGTCCCAGATCAAACACCCCAGGGCACAGATACGCAGTATTTT.

J is TRBJ1-2 and V is TRBV28; D remains ambiguous. Germline values: CDR1 MDHEN, CDR2 SYDVKM. The CDR3 runs 14 residues. Trimming pared 6 bases from V and 6 bases from J, leaving 17 bases between. CDR3 DNA sequence: TGTGCCAGCAGGTCGGATTGGAACTCAGATGGCTACACCTTC. It codes for CASRSDWNSDGYTF.

The chain joins TRBV27 to TRBJ2-5, with D uncertain. The DNA matches TRBJ2-7 better at its end, which makes the J call doubtful. Looked up from germline, CDR1 is MNHEY and CDR2 is SMNVEV (reference sequence). The CDR3 sequence is 13 residues long. CDR3 nucleotide sequence: TGTGCCAGCAGTAATAGAGAAGACTACGAGCAGTACTTC. Its translation is CASSNREDYEQYF.

This chain joins TRBV5-1 and TRBJ2-3, with D possibly TRBD2 on 7 matching bases. Trimming stripped 2 bases from V and 4 bases from J, with 11 bases between. Germline values: CDR1 SGHRS, CDR2 YFSETQ. The CDR3 contains 14 residues. This CDR3 is CASSFGGPADTQYF. Here the CDR3 DNA reads TGCGCCAGCAGCTTCGGGGGGCCGGCAGATACGCAGTATTTT.

On this clone: Other DNA sequences in the sample encode the same CDR3. The chain couples TRBV5-1 to TRBJ2-7; unclear D gene. The CDR3 covers 13 residues. CDR1 and CDR2 from the germline V gene are SGHRS and YFSETQ. With 4 bases removed from V and 0 bases from J, the gap between germline ends came to 8 bases. Written as DNA, the CDR3 is TGCGCCAGCAGCCGCGAGAGCTCCTACGAGCAGTACTTC. This gives the protein CASSRESSYEQYF.

This sequence joins TRBV5-8 and TRBJ2-7; 13 bases map to TRBD2. The germline V gene has CDR1 SGHTS and CDR2 YDEGEE. There are 17 residues in the CDR3. The trim removed 4 bases at V and 4 bases at J, leaving 11 bases unmatched. The CDR3 DNA reads TGTGCCAGCAGCCCCGGACTAGCGGGAGACCTACCGTACGAGCAGTACTTC. Its translation is CASSPGLAGDLPYEQYF.

This clone was detected once. This rearrangement joins TRBV28 to TRBJ2-5; possibly TRBD1 or TRBD2 for D (5 bases each). V lost 4 bases and J lost 4, with 19 bases in between. The CDR3 has 16 residues. CDR1 and CDR2 (germline): MDHEN, SYDVKM. This CDR3 reads CASSSSRDPPLETQYF. The CDR3, as DNA: TGTGCCAGCAGTTCGTCTCGGGACCCACCGCTAGAGACCCAGTACTTC.

The chain couples TRBV7-6 to TRBJ2-5; no firm D call. This CDR3 comprises 14 residues. The V end was cut by 3 bases, the J end by 0 bases, with 8 bases between. Germline CDR1 SGHVS, CDR2 FNYEAQ. CDR3 in DNA: TGTGCCAGCAGCTTGAGCTGGGACCAAGAGACCCAGTACTTC. Encoded protein: CASSLSWDQETQYF. The full variable domain, its missing parts supplied by reference TRBV7-6 and TRBJ2-5, is GAGVSQSPRYKVTKRGQDVALRCDPISGHVSLYWYRQALGQGPEFLTYFNYEAQQDKSGLPNDRFSAERPEGSISTLTIQRTEQRDSAMYRCASSLSWDQETQYFGPGTRLLVL.

V usage is TRBV15 and J usage is TRBJ2-7; 9 bases fit TRBD2. The length of the CDR3 is 18 residues. V lost 0 bases to trimming and J lost 2 bases; unmatched junction nucleotides: 11. Germline CDR1 is LNHNV and CDR2 is YYDKDF (reference sequence). The DNA of the CDR3 is TGTGCCACCAGCAGAGAATCCCCGACGGGCGGGAGGGCCTACGAGCAGTACTTC. Its translation is CATSRESPTGGRAYEQYF.

The chain uses TRBV11-2 and TRBJ2-5; D gene ambiguous. V was shortened by 7 bases and J by 2 bases, with 11 bases between the two germline ends. There are 13 residues in the CDR3. CDR1 and CDR2 (germline): SGHAT, FQNNGV. The CDR3 nucleotides are TGTGCCAGCACTACTAAGACACAAGAGACCCAGTACTTC. Translated: CASTTKTQETQYF.

This clone occurred once. V gene TRBV19 combines with J gene TRBJ2-2; TRBD2 agrees at 11 bases. J lost 4 bases, V lost 10 bases, and 8 bases had no gene match. The CDR3 covers 15 residues. Germline lookup yields CDR1 LNHDA and CDR2 SQIVND (reference sequence). This chain's CDR3 is CATKLAGVGTGELFF. The CDR3 DNA reads TGTGCCACCAAACTAGCGGGAGTTGGCACCGGGGAGCTGTTTTTT.

V and J are TRBV28 and TRBJ1-2, with D possibly being TRBD1 (6 bases). This CDR3 spans 15 amino acids. Trimming removed 4 bases from V and 6 bases from J, with 18 bases in between. Germline V gene data show CDR1 as MDHEN and CDR2 as SYDVKM. Written as DNA, the CDR3 is TGTGCCAGCAGTTCAGCGGGGGGGCCTGTCAATGGCTACACCTTC. Its protein product is CASSSAGGPVNGYTF.

V gene TRBV4-1 combines with J gene TRBJ2-7; D remains ambiguous. The V gene lost 3 bases and the J gene lost 2 bases, with 11 bases spanning the gap. CDR1 is MGHRA, CDR2 YSYEKL, per germline. This CDR3 comprises 14 residues. DNA for the CDR3: TGCGCCAGCAGCCACCCCACCCTCGCCTACGAGCAGTACTTC. This gives the protein CASSHPTLAYEQYF.

The V call is TRBV19, the J call TRBJ1-5, with D maybe TRBD1 (5 bases). Germline CDR1 reads LNHDA; CDR2 reads SQIVND (reference sequence). V was clipped by 5 bases and J by 4 bases, with 18 bases between them. The CDR3 totals 16 residues. CDR3 DNA sequence: TGTGCCAGTAGTCCCCATTCCGGGACGGCAAATCAGCCCCAGCATTTT. It specifies CASSPHSGTANQPQHF. Full variable domain (rest looked up from reference TRBV19 and TRBJ1-5): DGGITQSPKYLFRKEGQNVTLSCEQNLNHDAMYWYRQDPGQGLRLIYYSQIVNDFQKGDIAEGYSVSREKKESFPLTVTSAQKNPTAFYLCASSPHSGTANQPQHFGDGTRLSIL.

The rearrangement links TRBV19 to TRBJ2-7, with D possibly matching TRBD1 (6 bases). Germline CDR1 LNHDA, CDR2 SQIVND (reference sequence). Trimming took off 3 bases at V and 5 bases at J, with 14 bases between the two ends. The CDR3 covers 14 residues. CDR3 amino acids: CASSMTRTVHEQYF. The CDR3 DNA reads as TGTGCCAGTAGTATGACGCGGACAGTACACGAGCAGTACTTC.

This sequence joins TRBV30 and TRBJ2-7; 9 positions match TRBD1. Per the germline V gene, CDR1 is GTSNPN and CDR2 is SVGIG (reference sequence). V lost 0 bases and J lost 5; bases outside the gene matches: 2. This CDR3 region has 13 residues. CDR3 in amino acids: CAWSVQGANEQYF. The DNA of the CDR3 is TGTGCCTGGAGTGTACAGGGGGCGAACGAGCAGTACTTC.

This clone occurred once. The rearrangement uses TRBV18 and TRBJ2-7; possibly TRBD1 or TRBD2 for D (6 bases each). Deletions cut 6 bases from V and 4 bases from J, with 16 bases between. In germline, CDR1 is KGHSH, CDR2 LQKENI. The length of the CDR3 is 14 residues. The CDR3 spells CASSEGETWYEQYF. DNA of the CDR3: TGTGCCAGCTCGGAGGGGGAAACTTGGTACGAGCAGTACTTC.

The V gene is TRBV29-1, the J gene TRBJ2-5; D is undetermined. The CDR3 consists of 11 residues. Germline CDR1 SQVTM, CDR2 ANQGSEA. CDR3 in DNA: TGCAGTCCGGTATGGGGTAAGACCCAGTACTTC. Residues: CSPVWGKTQYF.

The V gene is TRBV7-2, the J gene TRBJ2-1, with TRBD1 matching 7 bases. The trim removed 2 bases at V and 10 bases at J, leaving 5 bases unmatched. This CDR3 spans 13 amino acids. From germline, CDR1 is SGHTA and CDR2 FQGNSA. The CDR3 coding sequence is TGTGCCAGCAGCTTAACAGGGGTTAGGGAGCAGTTCTTC. Translating gives CASSLTGVREQFF.

The V and J genes are TRBV5-4 and TRBJ2-3; 7 positions match TRBD2. CDR3 size: 15 residues. Germline values: CDR1 SGHNT, CDR2 YYREEE (reference sequence). V trimming: 1 base; J trimming: 2 bases; junction bases outside the gene matches: 4. The CDR3: CASSLSAGTTDTQYF. The CDR3 DNA follows: TGTGCCAGCAGCTTGTCAGCGGGAACCACAGATACGCAGTATTTT.

This clone came up once. This chain uses TRBV27 with TRBJ1-3; a weak D match, TRBD1 (6 bases). Germline V lookup: CDR1 MNHEY, CDR2 SMNVEV (reference sequence). CDR3 length: 15 residues. V was pared by 6 bases and J by 0 bases, with 12 bases between. The CDR3 nucleotides are TGTGCCAGCAGGTCTAGGGGGACCTCTGGAAACACCATATATTTT. Encoded protein: CASRSRGTSGNTIYF.

The rearrangement uses TRBV7-9 and TRBJ1-1; D is unresolved. This CDR3 has 15 residues. CDR1 SEHNR and CDR2 FQNEAQ come from the germline V gene (reference sequence). V was clipped by 4 bases and J by 7 bases, with 19 bases between them. The CDR3 DNA sequence: TGTGCCAGCAGCTATAGTAAGGTGATAGGCAATGAAGCTTTCTTT. Amino acid sequence: CASSYSKVIGNEAFF.